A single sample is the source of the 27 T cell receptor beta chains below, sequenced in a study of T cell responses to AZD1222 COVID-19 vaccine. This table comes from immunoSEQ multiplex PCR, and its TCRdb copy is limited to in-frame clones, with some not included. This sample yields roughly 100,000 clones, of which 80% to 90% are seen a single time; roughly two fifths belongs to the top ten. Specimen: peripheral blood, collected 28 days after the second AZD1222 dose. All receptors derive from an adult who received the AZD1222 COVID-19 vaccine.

DNA of the CDR3: TGTGCCAGCAGCCCGGGACTAGCGGCCAAGCATACGCAGTATTTT. Translating it yields CASSPGLAAKHTQYF. The gene calls are TRBV3-1 (or the pseudogene TRBV3-2) and TRBJ2-3, with TRBD2 matching over 11 bases. The CDR3 runs to 15 residues. The germline CDR1 and CDR2 sequences are LGHDT and YNNKEL (reference sequence). After removal of 4 bases from V and 7 bases from J, the junction contained 7 bases not matched to a gene.

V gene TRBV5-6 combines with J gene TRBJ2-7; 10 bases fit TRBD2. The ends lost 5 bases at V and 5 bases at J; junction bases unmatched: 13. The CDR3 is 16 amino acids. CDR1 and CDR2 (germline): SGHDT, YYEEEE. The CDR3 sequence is CASRLSGRPSRNEQYF. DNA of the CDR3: TGTGCCAGCAGACTTAGCGGGAGGCCCTCCCGGAACGAGCAGTACTTC.

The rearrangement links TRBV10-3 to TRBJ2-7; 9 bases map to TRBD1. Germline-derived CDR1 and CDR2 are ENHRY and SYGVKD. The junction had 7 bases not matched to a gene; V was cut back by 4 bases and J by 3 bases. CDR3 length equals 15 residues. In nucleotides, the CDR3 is TGTGCCATCAGTGGTGGACAGGGGAGAGACTACGAGCAGTACTTC. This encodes CAISGGQGRDYEQYF.

CDR3 nucleotide sequence: TGTGCCAGCAGCTTAACTCTCCCTCGGTGGTTCTTC. Protein product: CASSLTLPRWFF. The rearrangement uses TRBV7-2 and TRBJ2-1; D is undetermined. This CDR3 spans 12 amino acids. Germline V lookup: CDR1 SGHTA, CDR2 FQGNSA. With 2 bases removed from V and 15 bases from J, the gap between germline ends came to 14 bases.

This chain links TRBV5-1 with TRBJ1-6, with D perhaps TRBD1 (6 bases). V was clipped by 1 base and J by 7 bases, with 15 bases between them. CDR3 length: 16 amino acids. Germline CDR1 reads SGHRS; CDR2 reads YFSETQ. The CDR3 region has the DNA TGCGCCAGCAGCTTGAACCCCGGGACACTGAATTCACCCCTCCACTTT. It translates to CASSLNPGTLNSPLHF.

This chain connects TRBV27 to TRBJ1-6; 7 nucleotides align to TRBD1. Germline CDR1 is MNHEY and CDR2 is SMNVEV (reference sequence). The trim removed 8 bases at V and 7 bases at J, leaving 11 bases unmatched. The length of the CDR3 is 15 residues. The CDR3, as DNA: TGTGCCAGCGGCTACAAGGGGGCGCGGAATTCACCCCTCCACTTT. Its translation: CASGYKGARNSPLHF.

CDR3 in DNA: TGTGCCAGCAGTTCGGGACTAGCGGGGTACCAGTTCTTC. Translated, it gives CASSSGLAGYQFF. The chain combines TRBV6-5 with TRBJ2-1; 13 bases map to TRBD2. Germline trimming cut 4 bases from V and 13 bases from J; bases unmatched to any gene: 4. Looked up from germline, CDR1 is MNHEY and CDR2 is SVGAGI. This CDR3 has 13 amino acids.

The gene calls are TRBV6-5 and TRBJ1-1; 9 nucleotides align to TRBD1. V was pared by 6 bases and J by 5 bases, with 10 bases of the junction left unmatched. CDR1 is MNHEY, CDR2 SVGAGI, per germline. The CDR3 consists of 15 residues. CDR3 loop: CASRPQGAGGTEAFF. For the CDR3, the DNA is TGTGCCAGCAGACCACAGGGGGCAGGGGGGACTGAAGCTTTCTTT.

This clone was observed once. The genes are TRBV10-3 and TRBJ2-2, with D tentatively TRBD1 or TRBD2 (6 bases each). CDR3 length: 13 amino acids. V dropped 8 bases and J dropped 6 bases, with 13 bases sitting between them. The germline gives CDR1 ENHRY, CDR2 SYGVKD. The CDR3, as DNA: TGTGCCATCGGGGGGACACCGTCCGGGGAGCTGTTTTTT. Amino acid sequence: CAIGGTPSGELFF.

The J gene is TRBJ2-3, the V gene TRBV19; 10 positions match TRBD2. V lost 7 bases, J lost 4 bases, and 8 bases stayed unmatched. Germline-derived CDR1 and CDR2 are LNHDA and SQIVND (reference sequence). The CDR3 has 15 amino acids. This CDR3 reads CASTSGRAGADTQYF. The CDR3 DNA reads TGTGCCAGTACAAGCGGGAGGGCCGGGGCAGATACGCAGTATTTT. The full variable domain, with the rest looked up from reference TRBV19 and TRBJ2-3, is DGGITQSPKYLFRKEGQNVTLSCEQNLNHDAMYWYRQDPGQGLRLIYYSQIVNDFQKGDIAEGYSVSREKKESFPLTVTSAQKNPTAFYLCASTSGRAGADTQYFGPGTRLTVL.

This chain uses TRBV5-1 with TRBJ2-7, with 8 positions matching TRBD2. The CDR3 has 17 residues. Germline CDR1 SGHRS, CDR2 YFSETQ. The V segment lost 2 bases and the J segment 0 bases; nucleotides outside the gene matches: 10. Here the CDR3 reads CASSLGPSGSSSYEQYF. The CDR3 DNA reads TGCGCCAGCAGCTTAGGGCCTAGCGGGTCAAGCTCCTACGAGCAGTACTTC.

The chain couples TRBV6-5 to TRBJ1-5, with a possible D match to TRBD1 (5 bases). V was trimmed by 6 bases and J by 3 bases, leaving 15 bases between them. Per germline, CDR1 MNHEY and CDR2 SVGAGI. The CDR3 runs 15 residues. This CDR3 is CASSQTGVPNQPQHF. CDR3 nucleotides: TGTGCCAGCAGCCAAACAGGTGTCCCCAATCAGCCCCAGCATTTT.

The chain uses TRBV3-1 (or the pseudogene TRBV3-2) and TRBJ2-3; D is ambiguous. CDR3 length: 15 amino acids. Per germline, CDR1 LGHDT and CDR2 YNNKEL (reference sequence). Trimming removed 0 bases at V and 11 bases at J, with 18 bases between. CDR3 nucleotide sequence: TGTGCCAGCAGCCAAGACCCCCCGCCTCTTGGGATGCAGTATTTT. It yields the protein CASSQDPPPLGMQYF.

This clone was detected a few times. CDR3 sequence reads: CASSRQGARNEQFF. The CDR3 DNA reads as TGTGCCAGCAGCCGACAGGGGGCAAGGAATGAGCAGTTCTTC. The chain is built from TRBV28 and TRBJ2-1; TRBD1 agrees at 10 bases. The CDR3 has 14 amino acids. V trimming: 6 bases; J trimming: 7 bases; junction bases outside the gene matches: 6. Germline assignment: CDR1 MDHEN and CDR2 SYDVKM.

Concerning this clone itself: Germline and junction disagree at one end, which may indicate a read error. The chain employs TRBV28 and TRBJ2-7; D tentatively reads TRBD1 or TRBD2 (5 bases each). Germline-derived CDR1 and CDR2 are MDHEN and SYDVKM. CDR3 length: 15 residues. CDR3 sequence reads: CASSFGELNRDPGPF. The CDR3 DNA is TGTGCCAGCAGTTTTGGGGAGCTCAACCGGGACCCAGGTCCGTTC.

CDR3 amino acids: CASSSGGGYGYTF. The CDR3 nucleotides are TGTGCCAGCAGTTCGGGGGGCGGCTATGGCTACACCTTC. V is TRBV27 and J is TRBJ1-2; possibly TRBD1 for D (6 bases). V was shortened by 4 bases and J by 4 bases, with 10 bases between the two germline ends. CDR1 and CDR2 (germline): MNHEY, SMNVEV (reference sequence). CDR3 length: 13 amino acids.

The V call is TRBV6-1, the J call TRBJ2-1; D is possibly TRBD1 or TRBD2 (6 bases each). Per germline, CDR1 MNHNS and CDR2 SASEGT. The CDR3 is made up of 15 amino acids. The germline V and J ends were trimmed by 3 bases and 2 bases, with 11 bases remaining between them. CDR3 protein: CASSEGGGTYNEQFF. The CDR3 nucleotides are TGTGCCAGCAGTGAGGGGGGCGGGACCTACAATGAGCAGTTCTTC.

The CDR3 spells CATKGAGGPGTQYF. DNA of the CDR3: TGTGCCACAAAGGGGGCAGGCGGGCCGGGGACCCAGTACTTC. This sequence joins TRBV19 and TRBJ2-5; 7 bases line up with TRBD1. The junction had 15 bases not matched to a gene; V was cut back by 10 bases and J by 7 bases. The CDR3 sequence is 14 residues long. Germline V gives CDR1 LNHDA, CDR2 SQIVND (reference sequence). Full variable domain (outside the CDR3, taken from reference TRBV19 and TRBJ2-5): DGGITQSPKYLFRKEGQNVTLSCEQNLNHDAMYWYRQDPGQGLRLIYYSQIVNDFQKGDIAEGYSVSREKKESFPLTVTSAQKNPTAFYLCATKGAGGPGTQYFGPGTRLLVL.

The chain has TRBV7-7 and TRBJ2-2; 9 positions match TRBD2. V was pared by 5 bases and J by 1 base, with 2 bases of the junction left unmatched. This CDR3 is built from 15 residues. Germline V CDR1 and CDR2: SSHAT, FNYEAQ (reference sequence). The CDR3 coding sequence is TGTGCCAGCAGCCTGACTAGCGGGAACACCGGGGAGCTGTTTTTT. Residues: CASSLTSGNTGELFF.

CDR3 sequence (DNA): TGTGCCAGCAGCCAGCGGGGGGATGGGGCTGGAAACACCATATATTTT. Translating gives CASSQRGDGAGNTIYF. The rearrangement joins TRBV3-1 (or the pseudogene TRBV3-2) to TRBJ1-3, with D tentatively TRBD1 (5 bases). The CDR3 runs 16 residues. Germline assignment: CDR1 LGHDT and CDR2 YNNKEL (reference sequence). V was cut by 3 bases and J by 2 bases, with 14 bases left in between.

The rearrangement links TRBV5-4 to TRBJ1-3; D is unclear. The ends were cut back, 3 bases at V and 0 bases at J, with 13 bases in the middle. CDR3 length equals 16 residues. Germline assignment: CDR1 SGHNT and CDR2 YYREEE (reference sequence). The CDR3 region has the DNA TGTGCCAGCAGCTCAGGCAGAACGGACTCTGGAAACACCATATATTTT. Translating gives CASSSGRTDSGNTIYF.

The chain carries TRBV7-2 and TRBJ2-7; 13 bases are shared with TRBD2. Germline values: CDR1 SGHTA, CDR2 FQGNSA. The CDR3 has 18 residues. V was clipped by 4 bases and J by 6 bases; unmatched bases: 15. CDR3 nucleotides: TGTGCCAGCAGCTCCGGGACTAGCGGGACATTCTCGATATTCGAGCAGTACTTC. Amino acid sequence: CASSSGTSGTFSIFEQYF.

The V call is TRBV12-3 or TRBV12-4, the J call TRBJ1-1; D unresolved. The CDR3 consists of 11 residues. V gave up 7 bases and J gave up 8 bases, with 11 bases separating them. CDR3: CASKILGEAFF. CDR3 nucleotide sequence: TGTGCCAGCAAAATCCTCGGGGAAGCTTTCTTT.

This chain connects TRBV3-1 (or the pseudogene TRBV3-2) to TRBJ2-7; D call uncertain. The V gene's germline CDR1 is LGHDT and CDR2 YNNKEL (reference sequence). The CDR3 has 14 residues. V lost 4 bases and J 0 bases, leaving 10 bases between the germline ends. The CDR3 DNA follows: TGTGCCAGCAGCCCCCGGTTCAGCTCCTACGAGCAGTACTTC. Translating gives CASSPRFSSYEQYF.

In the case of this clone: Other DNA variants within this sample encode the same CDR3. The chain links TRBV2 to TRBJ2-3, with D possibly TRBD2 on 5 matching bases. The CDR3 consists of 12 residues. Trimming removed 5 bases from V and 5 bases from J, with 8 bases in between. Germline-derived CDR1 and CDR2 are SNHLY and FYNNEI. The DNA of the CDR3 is TGTGCCAGCAGTAGGGCGGGAGATACGCAGTATTTT. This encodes CASSRAGDTQYF.

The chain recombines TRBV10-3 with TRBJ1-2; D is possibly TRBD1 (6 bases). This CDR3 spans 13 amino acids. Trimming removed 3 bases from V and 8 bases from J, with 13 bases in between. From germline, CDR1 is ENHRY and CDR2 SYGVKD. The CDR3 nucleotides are TGTGCCATCAGTGATCTAAAGGGGGACGGCTACACCTTC. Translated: CAISDLKGDGYTF.

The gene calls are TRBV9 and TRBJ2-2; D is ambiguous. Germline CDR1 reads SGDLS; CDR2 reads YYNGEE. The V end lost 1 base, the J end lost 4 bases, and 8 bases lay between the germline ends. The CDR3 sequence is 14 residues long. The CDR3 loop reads CASSVKGSTGELFF. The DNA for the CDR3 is TGTGCCAGCAGCGTAAAGGGATCCACCGGGGAGCTGTTTTTT.